The 12 T cell receptor beta chains given below trace back to one sample, sequenced in a study of blood T cell repertoires in COVID-19. Assay: immunoSEQ multiplex PCR; the TCRdb copy retains only in-frame clones and omits some. The table includes approximately 200,000 clones, approximately 91% detected once. Sequences were obtained from peripheral blood. These receptors came from a man aged 65 to 79 with active or convalescent COVID-19.

The CDR3 nucleotides read TGTGCCAGCAGCATAAGACAGTTCAATCAGCCCCAGCATTTT. This encodes CASSIRQFNQPQHF. The V and J genes are TRBV7-9 and TRBJ1-5; TRBD1 is a possible D gene (5 bases). From germline, CDR1 is SEHNR and CDR2 FQNEAQ (reference sequence). The length of the CDR3 is 14 residues. With 5 bases removed from V and 3 bases from J, the gap between germline ends came to 11 bases.

This chain links TRBV14 with TRBJ2-2; TRBD1 aligns across 7 bases. The CDR3 has 14 amino acids. With V trimmed by 4 bases and J by 2 bases, 1 base remained unmatched. The germline CDR1 and CDR2 sequences are SGHDN and FVKESK. The CDR3 DNA reads as TGTGCCAGCAGCCCAGGGGGTAACACCGGGGAGCTGTTTTTT. As protein: CASSPGGNTGELFF. The full variable domain, in which reference TRBV14 and TRBJ2-2 provide the parts outside the CDR3, is EAGVTQFPSHSVIEKGQTVTLRCDPISGHDNLYWYRRVMGKEIKFLLHFVKESKQDESGMPNNRFLAERTGGTYSTLKVQPAELEDSGVYFCASSPGGNTGELFFGEGSRLTVL.

The rearrangement joins TRBV4-1 to TRBJ2-1, with TRBD1 as a possible D gene (5 bases). Germline V CDR1 and CDR2: MGHRA, YSYEKL. The CDR3 covers 15 residues. Trimming shortened V by 3 bases and J by 8 bases, and 17 bases separated the two germline ends. CDR3 sequence (DNA): TGCGCCAGCAGCCATTTGTCAGGGCCGAACGATGAGCAGTTCTTC. It codes for CASSHLSGPNDEQFF.

The chain couples TRBV6-6 to TRBJ1-2; 10 positions match TRBD1. Trimming cost V 8 bases and J 5 bases; bases outside gene matches: 8. The germline V gene encodes CDR1 MNHNY and CDR2 SVGAGI (reference sequence). The CDR3 is 14 residues long. The chain's CDR3 is CASLLGTGVYGYTF. The CDR3 DNA reads as TGTGCCAGCCTTCTTGGGACAGGGGTTTATGGCTACACCTTC.

The chain combines TRBV5-1 with TRBJ2-3; 10 nucleotides match TRBD2. Germline-derived CDR1 and CDR2 are SGHRS and YFSETQ. With V trimmed by 2 bases and J by 2 bases, 8 bases remained unmatched. CDR3 size: 17 residues. Here the CDR3 DNA reads TGCGCCAGCAGCTTCCCGCTAGCGGGGGCCATCACAGATACGCAGTATTTT. Amino acids: CASSFPLAGAITDTQYF.

V is TRBV28 and J is TRBJ2-3, with D possibly TRBD2 on 6 matching bases. V was trimmed by 2 bases and J by 8 bases, leaving 11 bases between them. CDR3 length: 13 amino acids. Germline-derived CDR1 and CDR2 are MDHEN and SYDVKM. The CDR3 protein is CASSLPSAGTQYF. The CDR3 coding sequence is TGTGCCAGCAGTTTACCTAGCGCAGGTACGCAGTATTTT. Variable domain in full (rest from reference TRBV28 and TRBJ2-3): DVKVTQSSRYLVKRTGEKVFLECVQDMDHENMFWYRQDPGLGLRLIYFSYDVKMKEKGDIPEGYSVSREKKERFSLILESASTNQTSMYLCASSLPSAGTQYFGPGTRLTVL.

The rearrangement joins TRBV2 to TRBJ2-1, with 8 bases fitting TRBD1. The germline V gene encodes CDR1 SNHLY and CDR2 FYNNEI. This CDR3 has 14 residues. The J segment lost 5 bases and the V segment lost 5 bases, leaving 5 bases of the junction unmatched. The DNA of the CDR3 is TGTGCCAGCAGTCGACAGGGGCGAGACAATGAGCAGTTCTTC. It is translated as CASSRQGRDNEQFF.

Only a few counts were recorded for this clone. The gene calls are TRBV5-1 and TRBJ2-1; possibly TRBD1 for D (6 bases). CDR1 is SGHRS and CDR2 is YFSETQ in the germline V gene. The CDR3 has 15 residues. Trimming removed 4 bases from V and 3 bases from J, with 14 bases in between. This CDR3 is CASSSEGGLYNEQFF. CDR3 bases: TGCGCCAGCAGCAGCGAAGGGGGTCTCTACAATGAGCAGTTCTTC. Supplemented by reference TRBV5-1 and TRBJ2-1, the full variable domain reads KAGVTQTPRYLIKTRGQQVTLSCSPISGHRSVSWYQQTPGQGLQFLFEYFSETQRNKGNFPGRFSGRQFSNSRSEMNVSTLELGDSALYLCASSSEGGLYNEQFFGPGTRLTVL.

This clone was recorded a few times. The chain uses TRBV5-8 and TRBJ1-5; D might be TRBD1 (5 bases). The CDR3 runs 15 residues. Trimming left V 5 bases short and J 1 base short, with 13 bases between. The germline V gene has CDR1 SGHTS and CDR2 YDEGEE. The CDR3 nucleotides are TGTGCCAGCAGGGGAGGGACGGTCAGCAATCAGCCCCAGCATTTT. This gives the protein CASRGGTVSNQPQHF.

In nucleotides, the CDR3 is TGTGCCAGCAGCAGAATAACTGGACAGGGAAGGGGCGAGCAGTACTTC. This sequence encodes CASSRITGQGRGEQYF. The genes are TRBV6-2 or TRBV6-3 and TRBJ2-7; 8 bases agree with TRBD1. This CDR3 contains 16 residues. The germline V gene encodes CDR1 MNHEY and CDR2 SVGEGT. V shed 6 bases and J 6 bases; nucleotides not matched to a gene: 16.

This sequence joins TRBV19 and TRBJ2-2, with TRBD2 as a possible D gene (5 bases). Germline assignment: CDR1 LNHDA and CDR2 SQIVND (reference sequence). The CDR3 has 21 residues. Between the trimmed V and J ends, which lost 3 bases and 3 bases, there was a span of 29 bases. The CDR3 protein is CASSILSPRISLAWHTGELFF. The CDR3, as DNA: TGTGCCAGTAGTATTTTGTCTCCACGGATAAGTCTAGCCTGGCACACCGGGGAGCTGTTTTTT.

J is TRBJ2-7 and V is TRBV15; D is perhaps TRBD1 (6 bases). V was cut by 1 base and J by 5 bases, with 12 bases left in between. CDR1 and CDR2 (germline): LNHNV, YYDKDF (reference sequence). CDR3 length: 14 residues. This chain's CDR3 is CATSRVQGFDEQYF. The CDR3 DNA follows: TGTGCCACCAGCAGAGTGCAGGGGTTCGACGAGCAGTACTTC.